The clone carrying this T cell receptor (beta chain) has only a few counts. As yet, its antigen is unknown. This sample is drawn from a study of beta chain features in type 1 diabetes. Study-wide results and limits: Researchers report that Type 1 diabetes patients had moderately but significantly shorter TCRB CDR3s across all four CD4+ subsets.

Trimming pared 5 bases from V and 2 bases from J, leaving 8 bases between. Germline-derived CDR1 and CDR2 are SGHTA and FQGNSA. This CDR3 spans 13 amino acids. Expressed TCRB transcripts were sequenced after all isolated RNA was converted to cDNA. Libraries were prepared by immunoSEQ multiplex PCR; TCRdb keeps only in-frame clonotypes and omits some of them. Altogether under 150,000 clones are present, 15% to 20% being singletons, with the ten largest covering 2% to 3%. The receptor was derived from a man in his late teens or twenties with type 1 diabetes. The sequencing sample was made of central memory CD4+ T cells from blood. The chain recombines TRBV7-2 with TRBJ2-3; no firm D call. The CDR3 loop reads CASSPYITDTQYF. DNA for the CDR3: TGTGCCAGCAGCCCGTACATCACAGATACGCAGTATTTT.